This T cell receptor beta chain was profiled in a study of shared clonotypes between healthy human individuals. Only one count was recorded for this clone. The CDR3 has 15 amino acids. In germline, CDR1 is SGHVS, CDR2 FNYEAQ. V was clipped by 2 bases and J by 3 bases, with 10 bases between them. Clones were read by immunoSEQ multiplex PCR, and TCRdb kept only the in-frame ones, dropping some. The data show millions of clones, around nine tenths seen once. The chain uses TRBV7-6 and TRBJ2-2; the D is unclear. This clonotype was obtained from a man in his late teens or twenties in good health. Sequenced input: naive CD4+ T cells sorted from blood. Described subset: CD45RA+ positively selected. The CDR3 here is CASSLREGYTGELFF. The CDR3, as DNA: TGTGCCAGCAGCTTAAGGGAAGGGTACACCGGGGAGCTGTTTTTT.